This T cell receptor (beta chain) came from a study of human T cells and chemical hapten exposure. Overall study: Slight volume differences across pooled libraries mainly accounted for varying per-sample TCR yields. General study points: Among expanded TCRs, significantly more large CDR3 similarity clusters formed than among controls. DPC sensitization produced no change in TCRs with frequency above 1 in 1000.

This sample's time point: pre-sensitization, week 0. Treatment indicated: therapeutic diphenylcyclopropenone sensitization with weekly scalp DPC. Remarks on this clonotype: What it binds is unknown.

This CDR3 contains 15 residues. Germline CDR1 reads SGHTA; CDR2 reads FQGNSA. J gave up 3 bases and V 4 bases, and 5 bases lay outside the gene matches. TCRdb recomputed calls from the RACE reads with MiXCR, one row per CDR3 protein. Altogether over 300,000 distinct CDR3 sequences are present, approximately 5.1% being singletons, with the ten largest covering 2.5% to 3%. The specimen was whole blood, collected in connection with sensitization to the hapten diphenylcyclopropenone (DPC). The sequence was obtained from a woman in her forties or fifties with alopecia areata. Some clones in this sample may be carry-over from other donors' samples. The J gene is TRBJ2-5, the V gene TRBV7-2; 10 bases match TRBD2. The CDR3 sequence is CASSYPLAGEETQYF. DNA of the CDR3: TGTGCCAGCAGCTACCCCCTAGCGGGAGAAGAGACCCAGTACTTC.